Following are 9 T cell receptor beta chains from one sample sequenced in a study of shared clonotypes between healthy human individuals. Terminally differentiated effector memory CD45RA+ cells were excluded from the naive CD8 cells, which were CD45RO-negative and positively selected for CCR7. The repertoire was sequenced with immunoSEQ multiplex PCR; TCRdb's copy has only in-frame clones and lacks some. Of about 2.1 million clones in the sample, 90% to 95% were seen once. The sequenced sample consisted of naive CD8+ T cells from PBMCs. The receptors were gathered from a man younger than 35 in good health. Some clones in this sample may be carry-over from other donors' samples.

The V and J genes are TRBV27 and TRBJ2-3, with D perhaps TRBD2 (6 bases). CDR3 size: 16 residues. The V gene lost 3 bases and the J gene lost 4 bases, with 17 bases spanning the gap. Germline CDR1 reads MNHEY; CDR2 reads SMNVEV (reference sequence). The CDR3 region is CASSLGPWGVADTQYF. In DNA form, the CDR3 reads TGTGCCAGCAGTTTGGGCCCCTGGGGGGTCGCAGATACGCAGTATTTT.

CDR3 sequence: CASHRELGAGYTF. Here the CDR3 DNA reads TGTGCCAGCCACAGGGAGCTAGGGGCTGGCTACACCTTC. The V gene is TRBV7-2, the J gene TRBJ1-2; weak D call: TRBD1 (6 bases). Germline V CDR1 and CDR2: SGHTA, FQGNSA. This CDR3 is 13 amino acids long. V lost 8 bases and J 7 bases, leaving 17 bases between the germline ends.

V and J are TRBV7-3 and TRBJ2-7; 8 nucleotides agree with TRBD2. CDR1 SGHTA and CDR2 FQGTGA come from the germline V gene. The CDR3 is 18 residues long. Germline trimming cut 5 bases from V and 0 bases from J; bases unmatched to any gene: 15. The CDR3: CASSRRRASGFLSYEQYF. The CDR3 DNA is TGTGCCAGCAGCCGTCGTAGGGCTAGCGGGTTTCTCTCCTACGAGCAGTACTTC.

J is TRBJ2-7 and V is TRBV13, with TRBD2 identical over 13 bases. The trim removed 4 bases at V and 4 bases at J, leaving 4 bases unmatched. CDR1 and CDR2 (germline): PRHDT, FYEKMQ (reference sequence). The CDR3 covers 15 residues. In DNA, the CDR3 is TGTGCCAGCAGCTCCACTAGCGGGAGGGGTTACGAGCAGTACTTC. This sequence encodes CASSSTSGRGYEQYF.

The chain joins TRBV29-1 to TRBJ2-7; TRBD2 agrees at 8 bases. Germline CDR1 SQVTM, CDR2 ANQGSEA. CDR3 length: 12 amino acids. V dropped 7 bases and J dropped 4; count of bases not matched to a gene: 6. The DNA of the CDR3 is TGCAGCGCTCTTAGCGGGGCTTACGAGCAGTACTTC. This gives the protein CSALSGAYEQYF.

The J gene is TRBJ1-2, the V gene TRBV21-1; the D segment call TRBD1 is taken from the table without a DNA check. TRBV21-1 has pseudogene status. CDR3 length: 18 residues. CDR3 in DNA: TGTGCCAGCAGCCGAGGGGGACAGGGGGCGCTTCGGAACTATGGCTACACCTTC. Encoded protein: CASSRGGQGALRNYGYTF.

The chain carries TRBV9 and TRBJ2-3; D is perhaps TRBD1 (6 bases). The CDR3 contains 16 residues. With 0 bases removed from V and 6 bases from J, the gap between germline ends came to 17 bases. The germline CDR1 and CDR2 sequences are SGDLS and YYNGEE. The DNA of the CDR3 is TGTGCCAGCAGCGTAGGTTACTCCAGCCAGGGGGATACGCAGTATTTT. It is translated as CASSVGYSSQGDTQYF.

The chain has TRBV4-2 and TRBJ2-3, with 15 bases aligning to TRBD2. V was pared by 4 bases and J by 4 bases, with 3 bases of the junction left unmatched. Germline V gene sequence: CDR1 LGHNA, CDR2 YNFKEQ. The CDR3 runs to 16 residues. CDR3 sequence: CASSPRTSGGADTQYF. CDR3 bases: TGTGCCAGCAGCCCGCGGACTAGCGGGGGGGCAGATACGCAGTATTTT.

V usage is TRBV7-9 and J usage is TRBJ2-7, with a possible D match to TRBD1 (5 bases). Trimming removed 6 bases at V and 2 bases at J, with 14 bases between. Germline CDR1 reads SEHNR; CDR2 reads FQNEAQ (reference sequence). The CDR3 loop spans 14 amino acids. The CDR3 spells CASSFLTDTYEQYF. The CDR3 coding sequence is TGTGCCAGCAGTTTCCTGACAGACACCTACGAGCAGTACTTC.